This TCR beta chain derives from a study of beta chain features in type 1 diabetes. Points from the study as a whole: Type 1 diabetes patients showed a moderate but significant shortening of TCRB CDR3s in all four CD4+ subsets.

Details on this clone: Antigen specificity is unknown.

Expressed TCRB transcripts were sequenced, since all the RNA that had been isolated was reverse transcribed. Profiled with immunoSEQ multiplex PCR; TCRdb holds only in-frame clones, not every one. This sample has about 25,000 clones, with under 70% found just once. J gave up 10 bases and V 3 bases, and 14 bases lay outside the gene matches. Germline V gene lookup returns CDR1 SGDLS and CDR2 YYNGEE. The CDR3 length is 17 residues. The J gene is TRBJ2-1, the V gene TRBV9; 12 nucleotides line up with TRBD2. Source material: stem cell memory CD4+ T cells from blood. This TCR was sampled from a woman in her forties with type 1 diabetes. This CDR3 is CASSEGEGLAGLGEQFF. DNA of the CDR3: TGTGCCAGCAGCGAGGGAGAGGGACTAGCGGGTTTGGGAGAGCAGTTCTTC. The entire variable domain, with the rest obtained from reference TRBV9 and TRBJ2-1, is as follows: DSGVTQTPKHLITATGQRVTLRCSPRSGDLSVYWYQQSLDQGLQFLIQYYNGEERAKGNILERFSAQQFPDLHSELNLSSLELGDSALYFCASSEGEGLAGLGEQFFGPGTRLTVL.